Below are 16 T cell receptor beta chains sequenced from a single sample in a study of radiotherapy plus CTLA-4 blockade in lung cancer. The repertoire was sequenced with immunoSEQ multiplex PCR; TCRdb's copy has only in-frame clones and lacks some. The repertoire has about 51,000 clones, more than 75% of them found once; the top ten carry 8.5%. Sample: peripheral blood, taken from a patient treated with radiotherapy plus ipilimumab. Every receptor here comes from a human donor with non-small cell lung cancer who had a complete response to radiotherapy plus ipilimumab.

V is TRBV7-9 and J is TRBJ1-2, with a possible D match to TRBD1 (6 bases). The CDR3 covers 16 residues. V shed 5 bases and J shed 4 bases, with 20 bases lying between them. The germline V gene encodes CDR1 SEHNR and CDR2 FQNEAQ (reference sequence). In DNA form, the CDR3 reads TGTGCCAGCAGCCCTGGGGGCCTCGAAGGGCTCTATGGCTACACCTTC. Residues: CASSPGGLEGLYGYTF. Full variable domain (missing parts from reference TRBV7-9 and TRBJ1-2): DTGVSQNPRHKITKRGQNVTFRCDPISEHNRLYWYRQTLGQGPEFLTYFQNEAQLEKSRLLSDRFSAERPKGSFSTLEIQRTEQGDSAMYLCASSPGGLEGLYGYTFGSGTRLTVV.

This sequence joins TRBV5-6 and TRBJ1-2; 9 bases match TRBD1. The CDR3 contains 13 residues. The V gene end was trimmed by 3 bases and the J gene end by 5 bases; junction bases not matched to a gene: 2. CDR1 SGHDT and CDR2 YYEEEE come from the germline V gene. The CDR3 DNA reads as TGTGCCAGCAGCTCCGGACAGGGGTATGGCTACACCTTC. Its translation is CASSSGQGYGYTF.

The chain couples TRBV5-4 to TRBJ2-5; D not resolved. Germline V gives CDR1 SGHNT, CDR2 YYREEE (reference sequence). V was trimmed by 0 bases and J by 3 bases, leaving 9 bases between them. This CDR3 region has 14 residues. The CDR3, as DNA: TGTGCCAGCAGCTTGGAGTACAGTAAAGAGACCCAGTACTTC. As protein: CASSLEYSKETQYF.

The chain carries TRBV2 and TRBJ2-7; TRBD2 agrees at 12 bases. Matching the DNA end better, TRBJ2-5 makes the J call doubtful. CDR3 length equals 16 residues. The germline V gene encodes CDR1 SNHLY and CDR2 FYNNEI. CDR3 bases: TGTGCCAGCAGCGGACCTCGACTAGCGGGGGTAGAGACCCAGTACTTC. This encodes CASSGPRLAGVETQYF.

The DNA of the CDR3 is TGTGCCAGCAGTCGGACAGGTGGTTTTAATCAGCCCCAGCATTTT. Encoded protein: CASSRTGGFNQPQHF. The J gene is TRBJ1-5, the V gene TRBV2; 7 bases map to TRBD1. The CDR3 extends over 15 amino acids. Trimming took 5 bases from V and 4 from J; bases not matched to a gene: 8. Germline loops: CDR1 SNHLY, CDR2 FYNNEI.

The chain is built from TRBV6-5 and TRBJ1-2; 7 bases match TRBD1. Trimming removed 5 bases from V and 7 bases from J; junction bases left unmatched: 7. This CDR3 has 13 residues. Germline loops: CDR1 MNHEY, CDR2 SVGAGI. In DNA form, the CDR3 reads TGTGCCAGCAGTCCTCGACAGGGCGGTGGCTACACCTTC. As protein: CASSPRQGGGYTF.

This clone was seen more than once but under ten times. The V call is TRBV4-3, the J call TRBJ2-1; perhaps TRBD2 as D (6 bases). In germline, CDR1 is LGHNA, CDR2 YSLEER. This CDR3 has 16 residues. V was trimmed by 1 base and J by 4 bases, leaving 14 bases between them. CDR3 coding DNA: TGCGCCAGCAGCCAAGCCGCTTTCGGGACTTACAATGAGCAGTTCTTC. Its translation is CASSQAAFGTYNEQFF.

The rearrangement links TRBV2 to TRBJ2-1; TRBD2 might be the D (5 bases). Trimming stripped 4 bases from V and 7 bases from J, with 11 bases between. This CDR3 is 13 amino acids long. CDR1 and CDR2 from the germline V gene are SNHLY and FYNNEI. Here the CDR3 DNA reads TGTGCCAGCAGTGGGACTTCGGGGAATGAGCAGTTCTTC. Its translation: CASSGTSGNEQFF.

This chain connects TRBV7-2 to TRBJ2-3; D may be TRBD1 (6 bases). This CDR3 region has 15 residues. CDR1 and CDR2 from the germline V gene are SGHTA and FQGNSA. Trimming stripped 1 base from V and 4 bases from J, with 12 bases between. The CDR3 DNA sequence: TGTGCCAGCAGCTTAGTAGGCAGGGGTCCAGATACGCAGTATTTT. Its protein product is CASSLVGRGPDTQYF.

The gene calls are TRBV5-1 and TRBJ2-1, with a possible D match to TRBD2 (6 bases). V was shortened by 0 bases and J by 7 bases, with 11 bases between the two germline ends. This CDR3 contains 14 residues. Germline CDR1 and CDR2: SGHRS and YFSETQ. The CDR3 sequence is CASSLGGTGNEQFF. CDR3 DNA sequence: TGCGCCAGCAGCTTGGGAGGGACTGGTAATGAGCAGTTCTTC.

CDR3 protein: CASSLASGHNEKLFF. The CDR3 nucleotides read TGCGCCAGCAGCTTGGCCTCAGGGCACAATGAAAAACTGTTTTTT. The J gene is TRBJ1-4, the V gene TRBV5-1; TRBD1 is a possible D gene (5 bases). Germline loops: CDR1 SGHRS, CDR2 YFSETQ. Between the trimmed V and J ends, which lost 0 bases and 5 bases, there was a span of 11 bases. The CDR3 has 15 residues.

This clone was detected only once. This chain joins TRBV18 and TRBJ2-7, with 7 positions matching TRBD1. The CDR3 contains 13 residues. The germline V gene has CDR1 KGHSH and CDR2 LQKENI. Unmatched junction bases numbered 4, after V lost 3 bases and J lost 5 bases. The CDR3 protein is CASSPTGMDEQYV. The CDR3 DNA sequence: TGTGCCAGCTCACCGACAGGGATGGACGAGCAGTACGTC.

The chain uses TRBV19 and TRBJ2-7, with 7 bases fitting TRBD2. Germline CDR1 is LNHDA and CDR2 is SQIVND (reference sequence). Germline trimming cut 3 bases from V and 6 bases from J; bases unmatched to any gene: 5. This CDR3 contains 13 residues. CDR3 region: CASSIVRTSEQYF. In DNA, the CDR3 is TGTGCCAGTAGTATCGTCAGGACTAGCGAGCAGTACTTC.

The CDR3 here is CASSLGRWGPMNTEAFF. Written as DNA, the CDR3 is TGTGCCAGCAGCTTAGGGCGTTGGGGGCCGATGAACACTGAAGCTTTCTTT. This rearrangement joins TRBV7-2 to TRBJ1-1; D possibly corresponds to TRBD1 (6 bases). Germline lookup yields CDR1 SGHTA and CDR2 FQGNSA. V gave up 1 base and J gave up 0 bases, with 15 bases separating them. The CDR3 loop spans 17 amino acids.

V gene TRBV7-8 combines with J gene TRBJ1-5; 7 bases line up with TRBD1. The CDR3 contains 14 residues. Germline V gene lookup returns CDR1 SGHVS and CDR2 FQNEAQ. Trimming at V came to 3 bases and at J to 5 bases, leaving 4 bases not matched to a gene. CDR3 in amino acids: CASSLEGAYQPQHF. CDR3 nucleotide sequence: TGTGCCAGCAGCTTGGAGGGGGCCTATCAGCCCCAGCATTTT.

The V gene is TRBV27, the J gene TRBJ1-1; possible D gene TRBD1, 6 bases. CDR1 and CDR2 (germline): MNHEY, SMNVEV (reference sequence). Deletions cut 6 bases from V and 4 bases from J, with 15 bases between. This CDR3 is built from 14 residues. The CDR3: CASSSFGQPTEAFF. CDR3 nucleotides: TGTGCCAGCAGCTCTTTCGGACAGCCCACTGAAGCTTTCTTT.